The source of this TCR beta chain is a study of blood T cell repertoires in COVID-19. Generated by immunoSEQ multiplex PCR, the TCRdb table keeps only in-frame clones and is missing some. The sample contains 280,000 or so clones, about 89% of which appear only once. In germline, CDR1 is SGHRS, CDR2 YFSETQ. The V gene lost 1 base and the J gene lost 4 bases, with 11 bases spanning the gap. The CDR3 is 14 residues long. The sequence came from a woman in her sixties with acute or convalescent COVID-19. This chain links TRBV5-1 with TRBJ2-5; a possible D gene is TRBD1 (7 bases). The sample was peripheral blood. Here the CDR3 reads CASSLRQGGETQYF. CDR3 in DNA: TGCGCCAGCAGCTTGCGCCAGGGGGGAGAGACCCAGTACTTC.